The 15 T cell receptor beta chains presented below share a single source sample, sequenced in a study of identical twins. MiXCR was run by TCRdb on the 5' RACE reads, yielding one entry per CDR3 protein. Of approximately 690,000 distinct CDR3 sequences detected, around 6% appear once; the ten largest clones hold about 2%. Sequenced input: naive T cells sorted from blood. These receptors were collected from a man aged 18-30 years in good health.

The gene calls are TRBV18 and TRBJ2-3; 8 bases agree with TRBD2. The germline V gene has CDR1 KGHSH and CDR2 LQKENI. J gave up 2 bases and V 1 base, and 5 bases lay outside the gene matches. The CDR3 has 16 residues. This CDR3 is CASSPRPGGATDTQYF. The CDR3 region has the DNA TGTGCCAGCTCACCACGGCCGGGAGGGGCCACAGATACGCAGTATTTT.

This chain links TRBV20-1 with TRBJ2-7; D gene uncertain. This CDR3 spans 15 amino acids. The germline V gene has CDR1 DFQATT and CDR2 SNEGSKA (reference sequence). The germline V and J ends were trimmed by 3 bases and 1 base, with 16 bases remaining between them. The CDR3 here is CSARAPTLGSYEQYF. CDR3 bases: TGCAGTGCTAGGGCTCCGACTCTCGGATCCTACGAGCAGTACTTC.

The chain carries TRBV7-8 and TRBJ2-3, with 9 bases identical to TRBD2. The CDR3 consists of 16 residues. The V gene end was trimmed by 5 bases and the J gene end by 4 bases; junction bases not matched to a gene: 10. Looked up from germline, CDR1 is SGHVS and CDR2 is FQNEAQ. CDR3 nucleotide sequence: TGTGCCAGCAGCCCCCACCGCGGGAGGGAATCAGATACGCAGTATTTT. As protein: CASSPHRGRESDTQYF.

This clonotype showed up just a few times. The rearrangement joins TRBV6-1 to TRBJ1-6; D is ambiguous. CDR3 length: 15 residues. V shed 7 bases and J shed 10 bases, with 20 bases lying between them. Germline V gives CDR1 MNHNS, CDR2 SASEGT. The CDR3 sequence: CASTSPRTRESPLHF. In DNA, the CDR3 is TGTGCCAGCACCTCCCCCAGGACGAGAGAATCACCCCTCCACTTT.

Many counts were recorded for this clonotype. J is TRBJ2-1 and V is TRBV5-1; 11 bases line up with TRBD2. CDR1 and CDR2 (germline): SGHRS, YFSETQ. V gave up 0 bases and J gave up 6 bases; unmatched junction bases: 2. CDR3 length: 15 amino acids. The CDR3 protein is CASSLALAGGNEQFF. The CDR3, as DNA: TGCGCCAGCAGCTTGGCTCTAGCGGGGGGCAATGAGCAGTTCTTC. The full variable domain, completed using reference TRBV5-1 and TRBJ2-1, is KAGVTQTPRYLIKTRGQQVTLSCSPISGHRSVSWYQQTPGQGLQFLFEYFSETQRNKGNFPGRFSGRQFSNSRSEMNVSTLELGDSALYLCASSLALAGGNEQFFGPGTRLTVL.

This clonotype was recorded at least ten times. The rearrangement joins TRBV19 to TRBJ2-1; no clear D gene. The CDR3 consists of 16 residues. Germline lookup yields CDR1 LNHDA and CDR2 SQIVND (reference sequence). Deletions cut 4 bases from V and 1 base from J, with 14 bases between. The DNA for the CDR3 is TGTGCCAGTAGTACGGCCTCGTCAGCGTCCTACAATGAGCAGTTCTTC. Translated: CASSTASSASYNEQFF.

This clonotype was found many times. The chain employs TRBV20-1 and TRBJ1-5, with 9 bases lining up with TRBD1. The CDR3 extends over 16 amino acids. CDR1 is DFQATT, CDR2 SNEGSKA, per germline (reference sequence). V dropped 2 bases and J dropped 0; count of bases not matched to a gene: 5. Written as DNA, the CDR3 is TGCAGTGCTAGAACAGGGGGCTCTTATAGCAATCAGCCCCAGCATTTT. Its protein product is CSARTGGSYSNQPQHF.

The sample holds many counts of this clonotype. CDR3 region: CASSHHTGTRGYEQYF. Written as DNA, the CDR3 is TGCGCCAGCAGCCATCACACCGGGACTAGAGGCTACGAGCAGTACTTC. V usage is TRBV4-3 and J usage is TRBJ2-7, with 8 nucleotides matching TRBD2. There are 16 residues in the CDR3. The germline gives CDR1 LGHNA, CDR2 YSLEER. V lost 3 bases and J lost 3; bases outside the gene matches: 10.

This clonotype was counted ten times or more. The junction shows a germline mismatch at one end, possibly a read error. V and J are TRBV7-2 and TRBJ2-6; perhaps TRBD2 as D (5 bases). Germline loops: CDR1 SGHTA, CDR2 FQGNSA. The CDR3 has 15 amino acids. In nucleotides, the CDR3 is TGCGCCAGCAGCTTGGCCGGGGCTGGGGCCAACGTCCTGACTTTC. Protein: CASSLAGAGANVLTF.

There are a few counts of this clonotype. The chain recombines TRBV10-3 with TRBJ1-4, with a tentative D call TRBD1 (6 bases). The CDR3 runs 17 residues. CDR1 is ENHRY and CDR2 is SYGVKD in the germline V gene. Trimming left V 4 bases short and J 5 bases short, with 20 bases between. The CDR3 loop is CAISVGSVRTENEKLFF. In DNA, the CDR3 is TGTGCCATCAGTGTGGGGAGCGTAAGGACAGAGAATGAAAAACTGTTTTTT.

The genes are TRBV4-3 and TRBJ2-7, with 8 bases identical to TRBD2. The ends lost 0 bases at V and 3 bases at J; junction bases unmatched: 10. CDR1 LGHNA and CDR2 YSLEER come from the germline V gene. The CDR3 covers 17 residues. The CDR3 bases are TGCGCCAGCAGCCAAGAAATTGGGGCTAGCGGGCACTACGAGCAGTACTTC. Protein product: CASSQEIGASGHYEQYF.

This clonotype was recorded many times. In DNA, the CDR3 is TGTGCCAGCAGTGTCCAAGACACAGAGCAGTACGTC. Its translation is CASSVQDTEQYV. The rearrangement links TRBV6-1 to TRBJ2-7; no reliable D call. The germline V gene has CDR1 MNHNS and CDR2 SASEGT. Deletions cut 4 bases from V and 7 bases from J, with 11 bases between. The CDR3 is 12 amino acids.

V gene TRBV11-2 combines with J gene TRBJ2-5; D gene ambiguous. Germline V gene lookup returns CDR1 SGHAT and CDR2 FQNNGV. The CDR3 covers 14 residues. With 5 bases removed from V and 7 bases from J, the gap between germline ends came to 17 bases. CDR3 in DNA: TGTGCCAGCAGCCCCCCCGCGAGAGGCGGGACCCAGTACTTC. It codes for CASSPPARGGTQYF.

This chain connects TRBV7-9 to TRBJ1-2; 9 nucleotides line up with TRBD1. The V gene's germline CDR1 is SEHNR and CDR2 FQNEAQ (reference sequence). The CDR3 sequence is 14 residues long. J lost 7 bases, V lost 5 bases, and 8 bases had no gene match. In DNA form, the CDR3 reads TGTGCCAGCAGCCCTCCGGGACAGGGAGGTGGCTACACCTTC. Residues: CASSPPGQGGGYTF.

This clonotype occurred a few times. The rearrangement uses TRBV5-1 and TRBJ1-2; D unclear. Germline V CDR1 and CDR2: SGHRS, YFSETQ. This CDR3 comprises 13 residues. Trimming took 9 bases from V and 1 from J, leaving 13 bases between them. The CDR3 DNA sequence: TGCGCCACGAGTAGGGAACTTAACTATGGCTACACCTTC. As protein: CATSRELNYGYTF.